The T cell receptor beta chain under discussion was sequenced for a study of CD8+CD57+ T cells in acquired aplastic anemia. Germline V gene lookup returns CDR1 MNHEY and CDR2 SVGAGI. With 4 bases clipped from V and 8 bases from J, the junction kept 10 bases outside the gene matches. The CDR3 has 16 residues. Patients selected for sequencing had displayed CD8+CD57+ cell expansion by flow cytometry. Profiling that covered TCR beta VDJ and CDR3 relied on genomic DNA as its template. TCRdb redid the calling of the reads with MiXCR, one entry per CDR3 protein. This repertoire shows 200,000 to 250,000 distinct CDR3 sequences, approximately 51% found once; its top ten account for 20%.

The clonotype comes from a human donor with aplastic anemia. The chain recombines TRBV6-5 with TRBJ2-2; TRBD1 aligns across 10 bases. Sequences were obtained from sorted CD4+, CD8+, or CD8+CD57+ T cells (not recorded which) from PBMCs. The CDR3 loop is CASSSSGTGASGELFF. As DNA, the CDR3 is TGTGCCAGCAGTTCTTCCGGGACAGGGGCCTCTGGGGAGCTGTTTTTT.